One sample yielded the 6 T cell receptor beta chains listed below, sequenced in a study of identical twins. MiXCR, run by TCRdb on the 5' RACE reads, gives a single entry per CDR3 protein. Seen here are roughly 1.6 million distinct CDR3 sequences, around 29% observed once, and the top ten hold about 0.27%. The sample comprised cord blood. The receptors shown here come from a newborn girl in good health.

This clonotype was picked up a small number of times. The chain employs TRBV5-1 and TRBJ2-4; 8 bases match TRBD1. With V trimmed by 0 bases and J by 6 bases, 8 bases remained unmatched. Germline V lookup: CDR1 SGHRS, CDR2 YFSETQ. This CDR3 region has 16 residues. CDR3 in amino acids: CASSLARTGQGNIQYF. The CDR3 DNA follows: TGCGCCAGCAGCTTGGCCCGGACAGGGCAAGGAAACATTCAGTACTTC.

Only a few counts were recorded for this clonotype. The V gene is TRBV3-1, the J gene TRBJ2-7, with TRBD1 matching 9 bases. CDR1 and CDR2 (germline): LGHDT, YNNKEL (reference sequence). After removal of 3 bases from V and 0 bases from J, the junction contained 9 bases not matched to a gene. CDR3 length equals 17 residues. The CDR3 nucleotides are TGTGCCAGCAGCCAGCCGCTCACAGGGGGCTACTCCTACGAGCAGTACTTC. Amino acid sequence: CASSQPLTGGYSYEQYF.

The gene calls are TRBV29-1 and TRBJ1-2; 9 bases map to TRBD1. The CDR3 covers 15 residues. V shed 5 bases and J 3 bases; nucleotides not matched to a gene: 10. Germline V gives CDR1 SQVTM, CDR2 ANQGSEA. The chain's CDR3 is CSVLWRDRADYGYTF. Here the CDR3 DNA reads TGCAGCGTTTTGTGGCGGGACAGGGCCGACTATGGCTACACCTTC.

This clonotype has ten or more counts. This sequence joins TRBV3-1 and TRBJ2-7; perhaps TRBD2 as D (5 bases). Trimming took off 1 base at V and 5 bases at J, with 6 bases between the two ends. CDR3 length: 12 amino acids. The germline V gene has CDR1 LGHDT and CDR2 YNNKEL (reference sequence). DNA for the CDR3: TGTGCCAGCAGCCAAGTGAGGGACGAGCAGTACTTC. Translated: CASSQVRDEQYF.

This clonotype was recorded a few times. This sequence joins TRBV2 and TRBJ1-4; TRBD1 might be the D (5 bases). V was clipped by 4 bases and J by 13 bases, with 10 bases between them. Per germline, CDR1 SNHLY and CDR2 FYNNEI. This CDR3 has 11 residues. CDR3 nucleotide sequence: TGTGCCAGCAGTGTATCGGGGGGACTGTTTTTT. This translates into CASSVSGGLFF.

This chain joins TRBV6-1 and TRBJ1-2; D may be TRBD1 (5 bases). The CDR3 runs to 14 residues. CDR1 and CDR2 from the germline V gene are MNHNS and SASEGT. V gave up 3 bases and J gave up 6 bases, with 14 bases separating them. CDR3 sequence reads: CASSERGGVDGYTF. The CDR3 nucleotides read TGTGCCAGCAGTGAGAGGGGCGGGGTGGATGGCTACACCTTC.